The 23 T cell receptor beta chains below come from one sample, sequenced in a study of cytomegalovirus exposure and HLA in healthy donors. A multiplex PCR was run with 60 Vbeta primers and 13 Jbeta primers. Libraries were prepared by immunoSEQ multiplex PCR; TCRdb keeps only in-frame clonotypes and omits some of them. Of 120,000 or so clones in the sample, around 80% were seen once. The specimen was PBMCs. All receptors come from a man between 25 and 39 years old in good health and CMV-seronegative.

The rearrangement links TRBV7-9 to TRBJ1-4, with D perhaps TRBD1 (5 bases). The V gene's germline CDR1 is SEHNR and CDR2 FQNEAQ (reference sequence). Trimming took 3 bases from V and 8 from J, leaving 13 bases between them. This CDR3 has 14 residues. The CDR3 DNA is TGTGCCAGCAGCTTCGAGGCCGCAGGGGAAAAACTGTTTTTT. Encoded protein: CASSFEAAGEKLFF.

The rearrangement uses TRBV5-4 and TRBJ2-2; 9 bases map to TRBD2. CDR1 and CDR2 (germline): SGHNT, YYREEE (reference sequence). This CDR3 region has 15 residues. V gave up 3 bases and J gave up 5 bases; unmatched junction bases: 5. The CDR3 DNA follows: TGTGCCAGCAGCTACCGAGCGGGAGGAACCGGGGAGCTGTTTTTT. Its protein is CASSYRAGGTGELFF.

As regards this clone: The same CDR3 is also encoded by other DNA sequences in this sample. The V gene is TRBV7-2, the J gene TRBJ2-2; perhaps TRBD2 as D (6 bases). V lost 3 bases and J 0 bases, leaving 14 bases between the germline ends. CDR1 and CDR2 (germline): SGHTA, FQGNSA. The CDR3 runs 17 residues. The CDR3 DNA is TGTGCCAGCAGCTTGGCGCGGGGCTCAGCGAACACCGGGGAGCTGTTTTTT. This encodes CASSLARGSANTGELFF.

V gene TRBV10-3 combines with J gene TRBJ2-1; the D gene is possibly TRBD2 (6 bases). CDR3 length: 11 residues. V gave up 7 bases and J gave up 8 bases, with 9 bases separating them. Germline CDR1 is ENHRY and CDR2 is SYGVKD. The CDR3 loop reads CAIKGLDEQFF. The CDR3 DNA follows: TGTGCCATCAAGGGACTTGATGAGCAGTTCTTC.

This clone was picked up one time. The chain carries TRBV18 and TRBJ2-3; a possible D gene is TRBD1 (5 bases). Germline V gene lookup returns CDR1 KGHSH and CDR2 LQKENI. The CDR3 length is 14 residues. The ends were cut back, 2 bases at V and 4 bases at J, with 10 bases in the middle. The CDR3 loop is CASSPGVRADTQYF. CDR3 bases: TGTGCCAGCTCACCAGGGGTCAGGGCAGATACGCAGTATTTT.

The chain carries TRBV29-1 and TRBJ2-3; TRBD1 matches at 7 bases. V was clipped by 7 bases and J by 3 bases; unmatched bases: 10. The CDR3 has 14 amino acids. Germline loops: CDR1 SQVTM, CDR2 ANQGSEA. Here the CDR3 DNA reads TGCAGCGGACGACAGGGTTTAATGACAGATACGCAGTATTTT. This translates into CSGRQGLMTDTQYF.

This clone was seen a single time. The rearrangement uses TRBV5-1 and TRBJ2-5; D possibly corresponds to TRBD1 (5 bases). The CDR3 spans 12 residues. CDR1 SGHRS and CDR2 YFSETQ come from the germline V gene. V lost 0 bases and J lost 13, with 13 bases in between. CDR3 sequence: CASSLEQGRGYF. CDR3 nucleotides: TGCGCCAGCAGCTTGGAGCAGGGCCGCGGGTACTTC. The full variable domain, rest sourced from reference TRBV5-1 and TRBJ2-5, is KAGVTQTPRYLIKTRGQQVTLSCSPISGHRSVSWYQQTPGQGLQFLFEYFSETQRNKGNFPGRFSGRQFSNSRSEMNVSTLELGDSALYLCASSLEQGRGYFGPGTRLLVL.

The chain combines TRBV7-2 with TRBJ1-2; TRBD1 is a possible D gene (5 bases). With 5 bases removed from V and 2 bases from J, the gap between germline ends came to 18 bases. CDR1 is SGHTA, CDR2 FQGNSA, per germline. CDR3 length: 16 residues. The CDR3 spells CASSVGPAGRNYGYTF. The CDR3 DNA sequence: TGTGCCAGCAGCGTAGGCCCTGCAGGGAGGAACTATGGCTACACCTTC.

This clone was seen just once. The V and J genes are TRBV29-1 and TRBJ2-5; TRBD2 matches 10 bases. The CDR3 sequence is 13 residues long. Germline V CDR1 and CDR2: SQVTM, ANQGSEA. Trimming took 3 bases from V and 7 from J; bases not matched to a gene: 5. The CDR3 loop reads CSVDTLAGVTQYF. CDR3 in DNA: TGCAGCGTTGACACTCTAGCGGGAGTGACCCAGTACTTC.

The CDR3 coding sequence is TGCAGCGTTGAGAGGTCCAACTCTGGAAACACCATATATTTT. It is translated as CSVERSNSGNTIYF. V usage is TRBV29-1 and J usage is TRBJ1-3, with D hard to call. The CDR3 totals 14 residues. Germline lookup yields CDR1 SQVTM and CDR2 ANQGSEA. The V end lost 3 bases, the J end lost 0 bases, and 9 bases lay between the germline ends.

J is TRBJ2-6 and V is TRBV10-3; the D gene is possibly TRBD1 (6 bases). There are 15 residues in the CDR3. Deletions cut 6 bases from V and 4 bases from J, with 13 bases between. In germline, CDR1 is ENHRY, CDR2 SYGVKD. The CDR3 nucleotides are TGTGCCATCAGCGGAACAGGGACAGGGGCCAACGTCCTGACTTTC. Residues: CAISGTGTGANVLTF.

CDR3 loop: CASSVRGRTGELFF. In DNA form, the CDR3 reads TGTGCCAGCAGTGTAAGGGGGCGGACCGGGGAGCTGTTTTTT. The J gene is TRBJ2-2, the V gene TRBV6-1; 7 nucleotides align to TRBD1. Germline CDR1 reads MNHNS; CDR2 reads SASEGT. This CDR3 spans 14 amino acids. Trimming took 4 bases from V and 5 from J; bases not matched to a gene: 4.

The chain links TRBV6-5 to TRBJ2-7; perhaps TRBD1 as D (6 bases). Trimming shortened V by 0 bases and J by 4 bases, and 10 bases separated the two germline ends. This CDR3 comprises 14 residues. From germline, CDR1 is MNHEY and CDR2 SVGAGI. DNA for the CDR3: TGTGCCAGCAGTTACTCATTCAGGGGATACGAGCAGTACTTC. Translation: CASSYSFRGYEQYF.

The chain links TRBV5-7 to TRBJ2-1; 14 positions match TRBD2. TRBV5-7 is noted as an ORF with a role that remains uncertain. The CDR3 length is 19 residues. V shed 6 bases and J 0 bases; nucleotides not matched to a gene: 11. CDR3 bases: TGTGCCAGCATCTTTAAGGGACTAGCGGGGGCCGGCTCCTACAATGAGCAGTTCTTC. It yields the protein CASIFKGLAGAGSYNEQFF.

This sequence joins TRBV10-1 and TRBJ2-1; 8 bases fit TRBD2. With 4 bases clipped from V and 2 bases from J, the junction kept 4 bases outside the gene matches. Per the germline V gene, CDR1 is WNHNN and CDR2 is SYGVQD (reference sequence). The CDR3 has 15 residues. The CDR3 here is CASSGGLEPYNEQFF. The CDR3 DNA reads TGCGCCAGCAGTGGGGGACTAGAGCCCTACAATGAGCAGTTCTTC.

CDR3 coding DNA: TGTGCCAGCTCCACCAGACAGGGCTATCAGCCCCAGCATTTT. It encodes CASSTRQGYQPQHF. V gene TRBV18 combines with J gene TRBJ1-5; 7 bases agree with TRBD1. The CDR3 is 14 residues long. V shed 6 bases, J shed 5 bases, and the junction held 7 bases outside the gene matches. In germline, CDR1 is KGHSH, CDR2 LQKENI.

This clone was counted a few times. The V and J genes are TRBV7-3 and TRBJ1-1, with TRBD1 matching over 7 bases. CDR3 length: 13 amino acids. Per germline, CDR1 SGHTA and CDR2 FQGTGA. V lost 5 bases and J lost 5; bases outside the gene matches: 5. The CDR3 region is CASSPAGGTEAFF. DNA for the CDR3: TGTGCCAGCAGCCCGGCAGGGGGGACTGAAGCTTTCTTT.

V and J are TRBV7-2 and TRBJ2-7, with D possibly being TRBD2 (6 bases). The CDR3 length is 17 residues. V lost 1 base to trimming and J lost 2 bases, with 18 bases between them. The germline V gene has CDR1 SGHTA and CDR2 FQGNSA. The CDR3 reads CASSLEPQGRLPYEQYF. CDR3 bases: TGTGCCAGCAGCTTAGAACCCCAAGGGAGGCTACCCTACGAGCAGTACTTC.

The gene calls are TRBV27 and TRBJ2-1; 13 positions match TRBD2. The CDR3 length is 16 residues. Germline lookup yields CDR1 MNHEY and CDR2 SMNVEV (reference sequence). V lost 5 bases to trimming and J lost 7 bases; unmatched junction nucleotides: 8. CDR3 nucleotide sequence: TGTGCCAGCAGTCCCCTAACTAGCGGGGGGGCTAATGAGCAGTTCTTC. This gives the protein CASSPLTSGGANEQFF.

This chain uses TRBV10-3 with TRBJ2-2; 8 bases are a match to TRBD2. Germline loops: CDR1 ENHRY, CDR2 SYGVKD. Trimming at V came to 3 bases and at J to 3 bases, leaving 18 bases not matched to a gene. The CDR3 sequence is 20 residues long. CDR3 sequence (DNA): TGTGCCATCAGTGATATTCGGTCTGGAGGCGGGAGGTCGGACACCGGGGAGCTGTTTTTT. Protein: CAISDIRSGGGRSDTGELFF.

The rearrangement links TRBV5-4 to TRBJ1-2; 9 bases agree with TRBD1. In germline, CDR1 is SGHNT, CDR2 YYREEE (reference sequence). J lost 8 bases, V lost 5 bases, and 10 bases had no gene match. The CDR3 spans 14 residues. CDR3 sequence (DNA): TGTGCCAGCAGGCCACAGGGGGCCGTTTCAGGCTACACCTTC. Translation gives CASRPQGAVSGYTF. The variable domain in full, completed from reference TRBV5-4 and TRBJ1-2, reads ETGVTQSPTHLIKTRGQQVTLRCSSQSGHNTVSWYQQALGQGPQFIFQYYREEENGRGNFPPRFSGLQFPNYSSELNVNALELDDSALYLCASRPQGAVSGYTFGSGTRLTVV.

V gene TRBV9 combines with J gene TRBJ2-3; TRBD2 might be the D (6 bases). The CDR3 loop spans 13 amino acids. The germline V gene encodes CDR1 SGDLS and CDR2 YYNGEE. The V gene lost 7 bases and the J gene lost 5 bases, with 14 bases spanning the gap. The DNA for the CDR3 is TGTGCCAGCGGAACGGGAGCTAAAGATACGCAGTATTTT. It translates to CASGTGAKDTQYF.

The V gene is TRBV10-1, the J gene TRBJ2-7; D call uncertain. CDR1 and CDR2 (germline): WNHNN, SYGVQD (reference sequence). V lost 8 bases to trimming and J lost 0 bases, with 8 bases between them. The CDR3 consists of 12 residues. The CDR3 is CASGGSSYEQYF. The CDR3 DNA sequence: TGCGCCAGCGGCGGCAGCTCCTACGAGCAGTACTTC.